The 15 T cell receptor beta chains in this list originate from one sample, sequenced in a study of cytomegalovirus exposure and HLA in healthy donors (dated by TCRdb to the late 2010s). Receptor libraries were prepared by the immunoSEQ multiplex PCR assay. In TCRdb, the immuneACCESS table is reduced to in-frame sequences with V and J assigned. These tables do not hold every clone; where another copy was compared, an unresolved V gene accounts for under half, and the others remain unexplained. Present in this sample are some 140,000 clones, approximately 86% of which were seen just once. More than 20% of the sample rests with the top ten. Sequencing input: PBMCs. The receptor source for this set is a man between 18 and 29 years old in good health and CMV-seropositive.

This chain connects TRBV6-5 to TRBJ1-2; D might be TRBD1 (6 bases). V dropped 6 bases and J dropped 2 bases, with 16 bases sitting between them. This CDR3 is 15 amino acids long. Germline CDR1 reads MNHEY; CDR2 reads SVGAGI. The CDR3 DNA reads TGTGCCAGCAGCCCGCACCAGGGGTCCAACTATGGCTACACCTTC. This gives the protein CASSPHQGSNYGYTF.

This chain connects TRBV5-1 to TRBJ2-3; no reliable D call. This CDR3 contains 13 residues. The germline V and J ends were trimmed by 0 bases and 4 bases, with 6 bases remaining between them. Per the germline V gene, CDR1 is SGHRS and CDR2 is YFSETQ. The CDR3 sequence is CASSLGSADTQYF. As DNA, the CDR3 is TGCGCCAGCAGCTTGGGCAGCGCAGATACGCAGTATTTT.

The CDR3 DNA reads as TGTGCCAGCAGCTTATTGGCGAGCGGGGGGGTTAGCACAGATACGCAGTATTTT. It encodes CASSLLASGGVSTDTQYF. The rearrangement joins TRBV7-2 to TRBJ2-3; 10 nucleotides agree with TRBD2. This CDR3 is built from 18 residues. Germline assignment: CDR1 SGHTA and CDR2 FQGNSA. J was trimmed by 0 bases and V by 2 bases; bases with no gene match: 8. The full variable domain, completed using reference TRBV7-2 and TRBJ2-3, is GAGVSQSPSNKVTEKGKDVELRCDPISGHTALYWYRQSLGQGLEFLIYFQGNSAPDKSGLPSDRFSAERTGGSVSTLTIQRTQQEDSAVYLCASSLLASGGVSTDTQYFGPGTRLTVL.

The V and J genes are TRBV30 and TRBJ2-2; perhaps TRBD1 as D (6 bases). V was cut by 1 base and J by 4 bases, with 10 bases left in between. The CDR3 runs 14 residues. The germline gives CDR1 GTSNPN, CDR2 SVGIG (reference sequence). CDR3 coding DNA: TGTGCCTGGAGTGAAGGGACATCCACCGGGGAGCTGTTTTTT. It translates to CAWSEGTSTGELFF.

The rearrangement joins TRBV5-1 to TRBJ2-7, with a weak D call TRBD1 (5 bases). The germline V gene has CDR1 SGHRS and CDR2 YFSETQ. Trimming shortened V by 0 bases and J by 3 bases, and 10 bases separated the two germline ends. This CDR3 contains 14 residues. The CDR3 reads CASSLGQQVYEQYF. CDR3 sequence (DNA): TGCGCCAGCAGCTTGGGGCAACAGGTCTACGAGCAGTACTTC.

This clone came up once. The gene calls are TRBV7-2 and TRBJ1-5, with a tentative D call TRBD1 (5 bases). Trimming pared 2 bases from V and 2 bases from J, leaving 10 bases between. Germline V CDR1 and CDR2: SGHTA, FQGNSA. The CDR3 is 15 amino acids. The CDR3 reads CASSLWGSGNQPQHF. The CDR3 DNA follows: TGTGCCAGCAGCTTATGGGGCAGCGGCAATCAGCCCCAGCATTTT.

A remark on this clone: Distinct nucleotide sequences in the sample also encode this CDR3. The V call is TRBV6-1, the J call TRBJ1-2; D is possibly TRBD1 (5 bases). The V and J ends lost 1 base and 2 bases respectively, with 8 bases between them. Per the germline V gene, CDR1 is MNHNS and CDR2 is SASEGT. The CDR3 extends over 14 amino acids. CDR3 nucleotide sequence: TGTGCCAGCAGTGAAGGTCGGGGGAACTATGGCTACACCTTC. Translating it yields CASSEGRGNYGYTF.

The chain recombines TRBV29-1 with TRBJ1-2; 7 bases are a match to TRBD1. Germline V gene data show CDR1 as SQVTM and CDR2 as ANQGSEA. The CDR3 has 12 amino acids. Trimming at V came to 0 bases and at J to 5 bases, leaving 0 bases not matched to a gene. The CDR3 DNA follows: TGCAGCGTTGAAGAGGGACAGTATGGCTACACCTTC. Protein: CSVEEGQYGYTF.

The CDR3 region has the DNA TGTGCCAGCTCACCACAAGTGGCGGGAGGGGCTGAGACCCAGTACTTC. As protein: CASSPQVAGGAETQYF. V gene TRBV18 combines with J gene TRBJ2-5; TRBD2 matches 9 bases. V shed 1 base and J 5 bases; nucleotides not matched to a gene: 8. Per germline, CDR1 KGHSH and CDR2 LQKENI. This CDR3 region has 16 residues.

Comments on this clone: At one end the junction does not follow the germline gene, possibly because of a read error. The chain links TRBV14 to TRBJ1-4; D is ambiguous. This CDR3 contains 15 residues. CDR1 is SGHDN and CDR2 is FVKESK in the germline V gene. The CDR3 reads CASSQAGLAKEKLFF. Here the CDR3 DNA reads TGTGCCAGCAGCCAAGCCGGACTAGCTAAGGAAAAACTGTTTTTT.

V gene TRBV25-1 combines with J gene TRBJ1-4; D might be TRBD1 (5 bases). This CDR3 contains 16 residues. Germline CDR1 MGHDK, CDR2 SYGVNS. Trimming stripped 6 bases from V and 4 bases from J, with 18 bases between. Here the CDR3 reads CASSPGGGLGNEKLFF. The CDR3 coding sequence is TGTGCCAGCAGCCCCGGGGGGGGGTTGGGTAATGAAAAACTGTTTTTT. Combining the CDR3 with reference TRBV25-1 and TRBJ1-4 gives the whole variable domain EADIYQTPRYLVIGTGKKITLECSQTMGHDKMYWYQQDPGMELHLIHYSYGVNSTEKGDLSSESTVSRIRTEHFPLTLESARPSHTSQYLCASSPGGGLGNEKLFFGSGTQLSVL.

This chain joins TRBV15 and TRBJ1-1; the D gene is possibly TRBD1 (6 bases). This CDR3 region has 16 residues. CDR1 is LNHNV and CDR2 is YYDKDF in the germline V gene (reference sequence). V was trimmed by 1 base and J by 1 base, leaving 13 bases between them. CDR3 coding DNA: TGTGCCACCAGCAGAGGAAGTGTAGGGGGGAACACTGAAGCTTTCTTT. This translates into CATSRGSVGGNTEAFF.

J is TRBJ2-5 and V is TRBV7-9; tentative D call: TRBD1 (5 bases). The germline CDR1 and CDR2 sequences are SEHNR and FQNEAQ (reference sequence). V was pared by 6 bases and J by 5 bases, with 13 bases between. The CDR3 has 13 amino acids. The CDR3 DNA sequence: TGTGCCAGCAGTTTTTCTAGGGGTGAGACCCAGTACTTC. It translates to CASSFSRGETQYF.

The chain carries TRBV27 and TRBJ1-5, with D unclear. Germline assignment: CDR1 MNHEY and CDR2 SMNVEV (reference sequence). The CDR3 is 14 residues long. Between the trimmed V and J ends, which lost 6 bases and 3 bases, there was a span of 12 bases. The CDR3 sequence is CASREGGFNQPQHF. The CDR3 nucleotides read TGTGCCAGCAGGGAGGGAGGGTTCAATCAGCCCCAGCATTTT.

V is TRBV5-6 and J is TRBJ1-2, with 7 bases identical to TRBD1. The CDR3 extends over 14 amino acids. The trim removed 4 bases at V and 8 bases at J, leaving 11 bases unmatched. Germline CDR1 SGHDT, CDR2 YYEEEE. The CDR3 protein is CASSILQGTSGYTF. The CDR3 region has the DNA TGTGCCAGCAGCATATTACAGGGGACCTCGGGCTACACCTTC.